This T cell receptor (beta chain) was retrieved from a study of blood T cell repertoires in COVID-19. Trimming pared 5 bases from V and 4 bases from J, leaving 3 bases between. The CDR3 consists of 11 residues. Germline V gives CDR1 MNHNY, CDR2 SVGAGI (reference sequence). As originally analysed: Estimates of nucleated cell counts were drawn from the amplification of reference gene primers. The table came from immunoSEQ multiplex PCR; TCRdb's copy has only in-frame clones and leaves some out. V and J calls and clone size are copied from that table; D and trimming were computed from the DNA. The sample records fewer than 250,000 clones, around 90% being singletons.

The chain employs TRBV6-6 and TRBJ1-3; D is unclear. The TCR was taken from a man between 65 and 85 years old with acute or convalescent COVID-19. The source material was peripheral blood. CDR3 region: CASSTGNTIYF. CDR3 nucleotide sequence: TGTGCCAGCAGTACAGGAAACACCATATATTTT.